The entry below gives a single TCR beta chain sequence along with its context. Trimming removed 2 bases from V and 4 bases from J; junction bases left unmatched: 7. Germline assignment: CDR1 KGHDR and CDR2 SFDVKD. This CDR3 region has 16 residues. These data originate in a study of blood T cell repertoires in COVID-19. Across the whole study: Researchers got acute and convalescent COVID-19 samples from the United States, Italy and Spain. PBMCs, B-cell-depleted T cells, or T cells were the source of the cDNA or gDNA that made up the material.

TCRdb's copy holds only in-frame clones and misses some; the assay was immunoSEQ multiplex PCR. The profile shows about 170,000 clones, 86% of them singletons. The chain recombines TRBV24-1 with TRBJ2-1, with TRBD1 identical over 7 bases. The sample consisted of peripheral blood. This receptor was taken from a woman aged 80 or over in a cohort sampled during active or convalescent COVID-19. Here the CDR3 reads CATSDSRDSLYNEQFF. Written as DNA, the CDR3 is TGTGCCACCAGTGATTCCCGGGACAGTCTATACAATGAGCAGTTCTTC.